This is a list of T cell receptor beta chains from one sample in a study of shared clonotypes between healthy human individuals. Sequenced by immunoSEQ multiplex PCR; TCRdb stores in-frame clones only, minus some. The table lists about 710,000 clones, over 60% of them singletons. The sequenced sample consisted of memory CD4+ T cells sorted from blood. The receptors were gathered from a woman younger than 45 in good health. CDR3s include the opening cysteine and the closing phenylalanine or tryptophan. A D gene is named only where the DNA matches it firmly. Clone size, where shown, is once, few, many, or a class for clones that have expanded.

CDR3aa,CDR3nt,v_gene,d_gene,abundance,j_gene
CASSKVGQAGYF,TGTGCCAGCAGCAAAGTCGGGCAGGCAGGGTACTTC,TRBV21-1,.,.,TRBJ2-5
CASSLAGQGYEQYF,TGTGCCAGCAGCTTGGCCGGACAGGGTTACGAGCAGTACTTC,TRBV5-4,TRBD1,.,TRBJ2-7
CASSIRAPPHEQYF,TGTGCCAGTAGTATAAGGGCACCTCCCCACGAGCAGTACTTC,TRBV19,.,few,TRBJ2-7
CASSLERDQPQHF,TGCGCCAGCAGCTTGGAAAGAGATCAGCCCCAGCATTTT,TRBV5-1,.,once,TRBJ1-5
CASTTLAGNTDTQYF,TGTGCCAGCACCACCTTAGCGGGTAACACAGATACGCAGTATTTT,TRBV5-6,TRBD2,.,TRBJ2-3
CASSLITRDSGEQFF,TGTGCCAGCAGTTTAATTACACGGGACTCCGGTGAGCAGTTCTTC,TRBV27,.,few,TRBJ2-1
CASSFQGGEETQYF,TGTGCCAGCAGCTTCCAGGGGGGAGAAGAGACCCAGTACTTC,TRBV5-4,.,.,TRBJ2-5
CASSLEAGGNQPQHF,TGTGCCAGCAGTTTAGAGGCCGGGGGAAACCAGCCCCAGCATTTT,TRBV27,.,.,TRBJ1-5
CASSGDYLSTDTQYF,TGTGCCAGCTCAGGGGACTATCTTAGCACAGATACGCAGTATTTT,TRBV18,TRBD2,few,TRBJ2-3
CASSNPTGVQPQHF,TGTGCCAGCAGTAACCCGACAGGGGTTCAGCCCCAGCATTTT,TRBV6-6,TRBD1,few,TRBJ1-5
CASSPKRLAGAGDTQYF,TGTGCCAGCAGTCCAAAGAGACTAGCGGGAGCGGGAGATACGCAGTATTTT,TRBV28,TRBD2,.,TRBJ2-3
CATGQGSYEQYF,TGTGCCACCGGACAGGGTTCCTACGAGCAGTACTTC,TRBV10-3,TRBD1,once,TRBJ2-7
CASRPDRVNTGELFF,TGTGCCAGTAGACCTGACAGGGTGAACACCGGGGAGCTGTTTTTT,TRBV19,TRBD1,.,TRBJ2-2
CASHQWGDNPYEQYF,TGTGCCAGCCACCAATGGGGGGACAACCCCTACGAGCAGTACTTC,TRBV6-4,.,many,TRBJ2-7
CASSLSSASYNEQFF,TGCGCCAGCAGCTTGTCAAGTGCCTCCTACAATGAGCAGTTCTTC,TRBV5-1,.,few,TRBJ2-1
CSAASGEFYEQYF,TGCAGCGCGGCCTCCGGGGAGTTCTACGAGCAGTACTTC,TRBV29-1,.,.,TRBJ2-7
CASSTDASGSKYEQYF,TGTGCCAGTAGTACCGACGCTAGCGGGAGTAAATACGAGCAGTACTTC,TRBV19,TRBD2,.,TRBJ2-7
CASRLGLLGLAGDEQYF,TGTGCAAGTCGCTTAGGTCTGCTAGGGCTAGCGGGAGACGAGCAGTACTTC,TRBV12-2,.,.,TRBJ2-7
CASSLAPGMAYEQYF,TGCGCCAGCAGCTTGGCACCGGGTATGGCCTACGAGCAGTACTTC,TRBV5-1,.,.,TRBJ2-7
CASSKVSGLAGVGREQYF,TGTGCCAGCAGCAAAGTGTCGGGACTAGCGGGAGTTGGGCGCGAGCAGTACTTC,TRBV21-1,.,.,TRBJ2-7
CASSSGGSGKGNEQFF,TGTGCCAGCAGCTCAGGGGGTAGCGGGAAGGGGAATGAGCAGTTCTTC,TRBV25-1,.,.,TRBJ2-1
CASSPPGVRQPQHF,TGTGCCAGCTCACCACCGGGGGTGAGGCAGCCCCAGCATTTT,TRBV18,.,.,TRBJ1-5
CSAREGGYTF,TGCAGTGCTAGAGAAGGCGGCTACACCTTC,TRBV20-1,.,few,TRBJ1-2
CASTEREGLHEQYF,TGTGCCAGTACCGAGCGGGAGGGCCTTCACGAGCAGTACTTC,TRBV7-9,TRBD2,.,TRBJ2-7
CASSPSWTAYGYTF,TGTGCCAGCTCACCTAGTTGGACGGCCTATGGCTACACCTTC,TRBV18,.,few,TRBJ1-2
CSVETGGHNTDTQYF,TGCAGCGTTGAAACAGGGGGCCATAACACAGATACGCAGTATTTT,TRBV29-1,TRBD1,.,TRBJ2-3
CASQAVAQPQHF,TGTGCCAGCCAGGCCGTCGCTCAGCCCCAGCATTTT,TRBV28,.,.,TRBJ1-5
CATQLPGQGNEQYF,TGCGCCACCCAATTACCGGGACAGGGCAACGAGCAGTACTTC,TRBV10-2,TRBD1,few,TRBJ2-7
CASSIPNGPNYGYTF,TGTGCCAGTAGCATACCGAACGGTCCTAACTATGGCTACACCTTC,TRBV19,.,.,TRBJ1-2
CASSLMQGNTEAFF,TGTGCCAGCAGCTTAATGCAGGGGAACACTGAAGCTTTCTTT,TRBV11-2,.,.,TRBJ1-1
CASSPFVGHRALNEKLFF,TGTGCCAGCAGTCCGTTTGTGGGGCACCGAGCACTTAATGAAAAACTGTTTTTT,TRBV28,.,once,TRBJ1-4
CASTPSGTVNTEAFF,TGTGCCAGCACCCCCTCCGGGACAGTGAACACTGAAGCTTTCTTT,TRBV28,TRBD1,.,TRBJ1-1
CASSQDRDGIGEQYF,TGTGCCAGCTCACAAGACAGGGACGGGATTGGCGAGCAGTACTTC,TRBV18,TRBD1,.,TRBJ2-7
CASRSPNRYYGYTF,TGTGCCAGCAGGTCCCCCAACCGATACTATGGCTACACCTTC,TRBV28,.,.,TRBJ1-2
CASSPRLAGVVYNEQFF,TGTGCCAGTAGTCCTCGACTAGCGGGAGTAGTATACAATGAGCAGTTCTTC,TRBV19,TRBD2,.,TRBJ2-1
CSSRQGAGELFF,TGCAGCTCCCGACAGGGGGCCGGGGAGCTGTTTTTT,TRBV29-1,TRBD1,.,TRBJ2-2
CASSLGSGEECYTF,TGCGCCAGCAGCTTGGGCTCCGGGGAGGAATGCTACACCTTC,TRBV5-1,.,.,TRBJ1-2
CASSSGLLSYEQYF,TGTGCCAGCAGTTCGGGACTACTTTCCTACGAGCAGTACTTC,TRBV7-2,TRBD2,.,TRBJ2-7
CASSQEQLAAYEQYF,TGCGCCAGCAGCCAAGAGCAACTAGCGGCCTACGAGCAGTACTTC,TRBV4-1,TRBD2,.,TRBJ2-7
CAISDGQAYEQYF,TGTGCCATCAGTGATGGACAGGCCTACGAGCAGTACTTC,TRBV10-3,TRBD1,.,TRBJ2-7